The 20 T cell receptor beta chains presented below share a single source sample, sequenced in a study of shared clonotypes between healthy human individuals. Sequenced by immunoSEQ multiplex PCR; TCRdb stores in-frame clones only, minus some. The sample has around 1.5 million clones; nearly 99% are singletons. Material: naive CD4+ T cells sorted from blood. Subset defined: CD45RA+ positively selected. These receptor sequences come from a young man in good health.

This chain links TRBV4-1 with TRBJ2-1, with 10 bases aligning to TRBD2. Germline CDR1 is MGHRA and CDR2 is YSYEKL. J was trimmed by 1 base and V by 8 bases; bases with no gene match: 8. This CDR3 spans 16 amino acids. The CDR3: CASSGLAGVSYNEQFF. CDR3 DNA sequence: TGCGCCAGCTCAGGGCTAGCGGGAGTTTCCTACAATGAGCAGTTCTTC.

The chain links TRBV10-3 to TRBJ2-7; tentative D call: TRBD1 (6 bases). Germline V CDR1 and CDR2: ENHRY, SYGVKD. The CDR3 is 16 residues long. The V end lost 0 bases, the J end lost 2 bases, and 14 bases lay between the germline ends. CDR3 loop: CAISESVPGETYEQYF. The CDR3 nucleotides are TGTGCCATCAGTGAGTCGGTGCCAGGGGAAACCTACGAGCAGTACTTC.

The CDR3 spells CASKLAGGPNNEQFF. The CDR3 coding sequence is TGTGCCAGCAAGCTAGCGGGAGGGCCGAACAATGAGCAGTTCTTC. This sequence joins TRBV6-1 and TRBJ2-1; 12 nucleotides agree with TRBD2. CDR1 and CDR2 from the germline V gene are MNHNS and SASEGT. V shed 7 bases and J 5 bases; nucleotides not matched to a gene: 6. This CDR3 region has 15 residues.

This chain links TRBV5-6 with TRBJ2-3, with 8 nucleotides matching TRBD2. Germline trimming cut 5 bases from V and 3 bases from J; bases unmatched to any gene: 5. The CDR3 runs 14 residues. Germline V gives CDR1 SGHDT, CDR2 YYEEEE. CDR3 residues: CASRKLAETDTQYF. CDR3 nucleotides: TGTGCCAGCAGAAAACTAGCGGAGACAGATACGCAGTATTTT.

The rearrangement uses TRBV28 and TRBJ2-1; TRBD1 matches at 7 bases. The germline gives CDR1 MDHEN, CDR2 SYDVKM. J lost 4 bases, V lost 7 bases, and 7 bases had no gene match. The CDR3 extends over 14 amino acids. CDR3 sequence reads: CASKPGQHYNEQFF. Written as DNA, the CDR3 is TGTGCCAGCAAGCCGGGACAGCATTACAATGAGCAGTTCTTC. Based on the CDR3 plus reference TRBV28 and TRBJ2-1, the full variable domain is DVKVTQSSRYLVKRTGEKVFLECVQDMDHENMFWYRQDPGLGLRLIYFSYDVKMKEKGDIPEGYSVSREKKERFSLILESASTNQTSMYLCASKPGQHYNEQFFGPGTRLTVL.

The genes are TRBV5-4 and TRBJ2-3, with TRBD2 as a possible D gene (7 bases). V dropped 1 base and J dropped 2 bases, with 20 bases sitting between them. The CDR3 extends over 18 amino acids. Looked up from germline, CDR1 is SGHNT and CDR2 is YYREEE (reference sequence). The CDR3: CASSLRGGAGTPTDTQYF. The CDR3 DNA reads as TGTGCCAGCAGCTTGAGGGGGGGAGCGGGGACCCCCACAGATACGCAGTATTTT.

The rearrangement uses TRBV27 and TRBJ2-7; D is perhaps TRBD1 or TRBD2 (5 bases each). The CDR3 spans 14 residues. Trimming left V 7 bases short and J 1 base short, with 14 bases between. The germline CDR1 and CDR2 sequences are MNHEY and SMNVEV (reference sequence). The DNA of the CDR3 is TGTGCCAGCAAATTAGGGACGGCGTCCTACGAGCAGTACTTC. Residues: CASKLGTASYEQYF.

V usage is TRBV5-4 and J usage is TRBJ2-1; TRBD2 matches at 7 bases. The junction had 7 bases not matched to a gene; V was cut back by 1 base and J by 3 bases. The CDR3 runs 16 residues. CDR1 SGHNT and CDR2 YYREEE come from the germline V gene (reference sequence). For the CDR3, the DNA is TGTGCCAGCAGCTTGTTGTGGAGCGGGGACTACAATGAGCAGTTCTTC. Its protein is CASSLLWSGDYNEQFF.

The J gene is TRBJ2-7, the V gene TRBV19, with D perhaps given as TRBD1 or TRBD2 (5 bases each). This CDR3 has 15 amino acids. Germline CDR1 is LNHDA and CDR2 is SQIVND (reference sequence). V was cut by 3 bases and J by 2 bases, with 14 bases left in between. This CDR3 is CASSITGTETYEQYF. In DNA form, the CDR3 reads TGTGCCAGTAGTATTACCGGGACGGAGACCTACGAGCAGTACTTC.

The rearrangement joins TRBV5-6 to TRBJ1-2, with D tentatively TRBD1 (5 bases). There are 15 residues in the CDR3. CDR1 SGHDT and CDR2 YYEEEE come from the germline V gene. V was pared by 0 bases and J by 4 bases, with 13 bases between. The CDR3 region has the DNA TGTGCCAGCAGCTTGGCCTTGGGGGGAGCCTATGGCTACACCTTC. Its protein product is CASSLALGGAYGYTF.

This sequence joins TRBV7-9 and TRBJ1-3; D possibly corresponds to TRBD1 (5 bases). This CDR3 has 14 residues. Trimming took off 4 bases at V and 2 bases at J, with 9 bases between the two ends. CDR1 is SEHNR and CDR2 is FQNEAQ in the germline V gene (reference sequence). The chain's CDR3 is CASSSRGAGNTIYF. CDR3 DNA: TGTGCCAGCAGCTCGCGGGGGGCTGGAAACACCATATATTTT.

This chain links TRBV15 with TRBJ1-3, with a weak D call TRBD1 (6 bases). The CDR3 loop spans 14 amino acids. V was shortened by 8 bases and J by 4 bases, with 15 bases between the two germline ends. The germline V gene has CDR1 LNHNV and CDR2 YYDKDF (reference sequence). The CDR3, as DNA: TGTGCCACCGCGATGGGGGCGATAGGAAACACCATATATTTT. It encodes CATAMGAIGNTIYF.

This chain joins TRBV4-1 and TRBJ1-2; 9 bases agree with TRBD1. This CDR3 contains 17 residues. Germline CDR1 is MGHRA and CDR2 is YSYEKL. The J segment lost 0 bases and the V segment lost 4 bases, leaving 9 bases of the junction unmatched. The CDR3 DNA sequence: TGCGCCAGCAGCCCAAGGGGGACAGGGTTAGCTAACTATGGCTACACCTTC. Its translation: CASSPRGTGLANYGYTF.

On this clone itself: One end of the junction fails to match germline, which may point to a read error. This chain uses TRBV7-7 with TRBJ2-5; 14 bases map to TRBD2. CDR1 SSHAT and CDR2 FNYEAQ come from the germline V gene (reference sequence). The CDR3 loop spans 15 amino acids. The CDR3, as DNA: TGTGCTAGCAGCTTCGGACTAGCGGGAGGCGAGACCCAGTACTTC. Translation gives CASSFGLAGGETQYF.

This clone was seen a single time. The V and J genes are TRBV4-1 and TRBJ2-1, with 10 nucleotides matching TRBD2. V shed 5 bases, J shed 4 bases, and the junction held 2 bases outside the gene matches. Germline lookup yields CDR1 MGHRA and CDR2 YSYEKL. This CDR3 region has 14 residues. Here the CDR3 DNA reads TGCGCCAGCAGCGAACTAGCGGGGTACAATGAGCAGTTCTTC. Its protein product is CASSELAGYNEQFF.

This chain joins TRBV6-6 and TRBJ2-7; 7 positions agree with TRBD2. Per the germline V gene, CDR1 is MNHNY and CDR2 is SVGAGI (reference sequence). The length of the CDR3 is 14 residues. V dropped 5 bases and J dropped 2; count of bases not matched to a gene: 6. The CDR3 spells CASSKTSVPYEQYF. CDR3 DNA sequence: TGTGCCAGCAGTAAAACTAGCGTACCCTACGAGCAGTACTTC.

This sequence joins TRBV14 and TRBJ2-5; 8 bases map to TRBD1. The CDR3 contains 16 residues. Germline assignment: CDR1 SGHDN and CDR2 FVKESK. V was pared by 2 bases and J by 4 bases, with 9 bases of the junction left unmatched. The CDR3 sequence: CASSQFQGARGETQYF. In DNA form, the CDR3 reads TGTGCCAGCAGCCAATTTCAGGGGGCGCGGGGAGAGACCCAGTACTTC.

V gene TRBV28 combines with J gene TRBJ1-2; D is undetermined. V was clipped by 5 bases and J by 8 bases, with 18 bases between them. From germline, CDR1 is MDHEN and CDR2 SYDVKM. CDR3 length: 14 residues. CDR3 DNA sequence: TGTGCCAGCAGTATCAACCCAGGCTTAGGGGGCTACACCTTC. As protein: CASSINPGLGGYTF.

This chain joins TRBV5-4 and TRBJ2-7, with D perhaps TRBD1 or TRBD2 (5 bases each). Germline assignment: CDR1 SGHNT and CDR2 YYREEE (reference sequence). Trimming cost V 2 bases and J 1 base, with 10 bases left between them. The CDR3 has 14 amino acids. As DNA, the CDR3 is TGTGCCAGCAGCTTTTCCGGGACGTCCTACGAGCAGTACTTC. Encoded protein: CASSFSGTSYEQYF. Looking up the rest from reference TRBV5-4 and TRBJ2-7 gives the full variable domain: ETGVTQSPTHLIKTRGQQVTLRCSSQSGHNTVSWYQQALGQGPQFIFQYYREEENGRGNFPPRFSGLQFPNYSSELNVNALELDDSALYLCASSFSGTSYEQYFGPGTRLTVT.

The V and J genes are TRBV7-3 and TRBJ2-1; D may be TRBD2 (5 bases). This CDR3 has 16 amino acids. Between the trimmed V and J ends, which lost 5 bases and 0 bases, there was a span of 14 bases. Germline CDR1 is SGHTA and CDR2 is FQGTGA. The CDR3 loop reads CASSPREAGSYNEQFF. The DNA for the CDR3 is TGTGCCAGCAGCCCTCGCGAGGCGGGCTCCTACAATGAGCAGTTCTTC. The variable domain in full, with the rest retrieved from reference TRBV7-3 and TRBJ2-1, is GAGVSQTPSNKVTEKGKYVELRCDPISGHTALYWYRQSLGQGPEFLIYFQGTGAADDSGLPNDRFFAVRPEGSVSTLKIQRTERGDSAVYLCASSPREAGSYNEQFFGPGTRLTVL.